One and the same sample provided the 24 T cell receptor beta chains below, sequenced in a study of T cell responses to AZD1222 COVID-19 vaccine. The method was immunoSEQ multiplex PCR; TCRdb's version includes in-frame clones alone and lacks a portion of them. The data show over 85,000 clones, with nearly 90% seen just once and about 3% held by the top ten. The material sequenced was peripheral blood, taken on day 0 of AZD1222 vaccination. These receptor sequences come from an adult in good health.

The V and J genes are TRBV24-1 and TRBJ2-1; the match to TRBD1 covers 9 bases. The germline CDR1 and CDR2 sequences are KGHDR and SFDVKD. J lost 8 bases, V lost 9 bases, and 7 bases had no gene match. The CDR3 spans 13 residues. CDR3 nucleotide sequence: TGTGCCACCTGGGACAGGGAGAACGATGAGCAGTTCTTC. Translated: CATWDRENDEQFF.

V gene TRBV6-4 combines with J gene TRBJ2-3; 9 bases are shared with TRBD2. Germline CDR1 MRHNA, CDR2 SNTAGT. This CDR3 comprises 14 residues. The trim removed 4 bases at V and 5 bases at J, leaving 4 bases unmatched. The CDR3 DNA sequence: TGTGCCAGCAGTGGTAGCGGGGGAATAGATACGCAGTATTTT. Translated: CASSGSGGIDTQYF.

The CDR3 nucleotides are TGTGCCAGCACCCCCGACAGGGAGGCAGTCTCCTACAATGAGCAGTTCTTC. This codes for CASTPDREAVSYNEQFF. This chain joins TRBV7-9 and TRBJ2-1; a possible D gene is TRBD1 (7 bases). CDR3 length: 17 residues. Germline values: CDR1 SEHNR, CDR2 FQNEAQ (reference sequence). Trimming left V 7 bases short and J 0 bases short, with 19 bases between.

The chain links TRBV28 to TRBJ1-1, with D possibly being TRBD1 (5 bases). Germline V gene lookup returns CDR1 MDHEN and CDR2 SYDVKM. The CDR3 totals 15 residues. The V and J ends lost 1 base and 5 bases respectively, with 14 bases between them. CDR3 region: CASSLSTGVVTEAFF. The CDR3, as DNA: TGTGCCAGCAGTTTATCGACGGGGGTTGTTACTGAAGCTTTCTTT. Full variable domain (missing parts from reference TRBV28 and TRBJ1-1): DVKVTQSSRYLVKRTGEKVFLECVQDMDHENMFWYRQDPGLGLRLIYFSYDVKMKEKGDIPEGYSVSREKKERFSLILESASTNQTSMYLCASSLSTGVVTEAFFGQGTRLTVV.

J is TRBJ1-2 and V is TRBV28; no firm D call. V lost 6 bases, J lost 6 bases, and 20 bases lay in between. Germline V gene data show CDR1 as MDHEN and CDR2 as SYDVKM. The CDR3 is 15 residues long. CDR3 loop: CASSPPGAEAHGYTF. The CDR3 nucleotides read TGTGCCAGCAGCCCACCGGGAGCGGAGGCTCATGGCTACACCTTC.

The chain has TRBV5-1 and TRBJ2-7, with 7 bases identical to TRBD2. This CDR3 comprises 17 residues. Germline V gives CDR1 SGHRS, CDR2 YFSETQ. Trimming cost V 1 base and J 2 bases; bases outside gene matches: 12. This chain's CDR3 is CASSLFGSGGGTYEQYF. The CDR3 DNA is TGCGCCAGCAGCTTGTTTGGGTCGGGAGGAGGAACCTACGAGCAGTACTTC.

CDR3 protein: CASSLNNRNTEAFF. The CDR3 DNA reads TGTGCCAGCAGCTTAAATAACAGGAACACTGAAGCTTTCTTT. The chain couples TRBV11-2 to TRBJ1-1, with D uncertain. With 2 bases removed from V and 1 base from J, the gap between germline ends came to 8 bases. Germline V gives CDR1 SGHAT, CDR2 FQNNGV. The CDR3 totals 14 residues. Full variable domain (missing parts from reference TRBV11-2 and TRBJ1-1): EAGVAQSPRYKIIEKRQSVAFWCNPISGHATLYWYQQILGQGPKLLIQFQNNGVVDDSQLPKDRFSAERLKGVDSTLKIQPAKLEDSAVYLCASSLNNRNTEAFFGQGTRLTVV.

V gene TRBV28 combines with J gene TRBJ1-5; D might be TRBD1 (5 bases). V lost 8 bases, J lost 1 base, and 9 bases lay in between. CDR3 length: 13 amino acids. The germline V gene has CDR1 MDHEN and CDR2 SYDVKM. The CDR3 loop reads CASLRDSNQPQHF. The CDR3 DNA reads as TGTGCCAGCCTCCGGGACAGCAATCAGCCCCAGCATTTT. The full variable domain, in which reference TRBV28 and TRBJ1-5 provide the parts outside the CDR3, is DVKVTQSSRYLVKRTGEKVFLECVQDMDHENMFWYRQDPGLGLRLIYFSYDVKMKEKGDIPEGYSVSREKKERFSLILESASTNQTSMYLCASLRDSNQPQHFGDGTRLSIL.

This rearrangement joins TRBV6-2 or TRBV6-3 to TRBJ2-3, with 11 bases that match TRBD2. V lost 6 bases and J lost 1; bases outside the gene matches: 9. CDR3 length: 17 residues. The germline gives CDR1 MNHEY, CDR2 SVGEGT. The CDR3 DNA follows: TGTGCCAGCAGCTTTACGTCGACTAGCGGGGGCACAGATACGCAGTATTTT. It encodes CASSFTSTSGGTDTQYF.

This clone has a handful of counts. This chain connects TRBV28 to TRBJ1-5; tentatively, D is TRBD1 (5 bases). Germline-derived CDR1 and CDR2 are MDHEN and SYDVKM. This CDR3 contains 14 residues. Trimming pared 8 bases from V and 5 bases from J, leaving 16 bases between. The CDR3: CASLLPGGYQPQHF. The CDR3 nucleotides read TGTGCCAGCCTTCTCCCCGGGGGGTATCAGCCCCAGCATTTT.

The CDR3 loop is CASSDPMPGELFF. CDR3 bases: TGTGCCAGTTCGGACCCCATGCCCGGGGAGCTGTTTTTT. This chain uses TRBV19 with TRBJ2-2, with D uncertain. The CDR3 spans 13 residues. Per germline, CDR1 LNHDA and CDR2 SQIVND (reference sequence). Trimming left V 8 bases short and J 6 bases short, with 13 bases between.

The CDR3: CASSFGGGEYQPQHF. In DNA form, the CDR3 reads TGTGCCAGCAGCTTCGGCGGGGGCGAGTATCAGCCCCAGCATTTT. The chain carries TRBV5-4 and TRBJ1-5; TRBD1 might be the D (6 bases). The V end was cut by 2 bases, the J end by 5 bases, with 14 bases between. The CDR3 sequence is 15 residues long. Per germline, CDR1 SGHNT and CDR2 YYREEE (reference sequence).

The genes are TRBV6-6 and TRBJ1-1; 8 bases map to TRBD1. With 7 bases clipped from V and 3 bases from J, the junction kept 7 bases outside the gene matches. The CDR3 extends over 14 amino acids. Looked up from germline, CDR1 is MNHNY and CDR2 is SVGAGI (reference sequence). The CDR3 loop is CASTHGDRYTEAFF. In DNA, the CDR3 is TGTGCCAGCACCCACGGGGACAGGTACACTGAAGCTTTCTTT.

The chain carries TRBV5-4 and TRBJ2-7, with D perhaps TRBD2 (6 bases). Germline V lookup: CDR1 SGHNT, CDR2 YYREEE (reference sequence). This CDR3 comprises 15 residues. The V end lost 1 base, the J end lost 5 bases, and 16 bases lay between the germline ends. For the CDR3, the DNA is TGTGCCAGCAGCTTGAGAGTGTCCGGGGGAGACGAGCAGTACTTC. Its translation is CASSLRVSGGDEQYF. Looking up the rest from reference TRBV5-4 and TRBJ2-7 gives the full variable domain: ETGVTQSPTHLIKTRGQQVTLRCSSQSGHNTVSWYQQALGQGPQFIFQYYREEENGRGNFPPRFSGLQFPNYSSELNVNALELDDSALYLCASSLRVSGGDEQYFGPGTRLTVT.

The chain recombines TRBV7-9 with TRBJ2-1; the match to TRBD2 covers 8 bases. Germline V gives CDR1 SEHNR, CDR2 FQNEAQ (reference sequence). The CDR3 is made up of 14 amino acids. The V gene end was trimmed by 8 bases and the J gene end by 4 bases; junction bases not matched to a gene: 7. The DNA for the CDR3 is TGTGCCAGCGCAAGCGGGAGCACGTACAATGAGCAGTTCTTC. Amino acid sequence: CASASGSTYNEQFF.

The chain joins TRBV11-3 to TRBJ2-1, with 9 bases fitting TRBD2. This CDR3 has 15 residues. Germline V gives CDR1 SGHNT, CDR2 YENEEA. Germline trimming cut 1 base from V and 4 bases from J; bases unmatched to any gene: 2. The CDR3 spells CASSLAAGGYNEQFF. In DNA, the CDR3 is TGTGCCAGCAGCTTAGCGGCGGGAGGGTACAATGAGCAGTTCTTC.

The J gene is TRBJ1-4, the V gene TRBV2, with a tentative D call TRBD1 (5 bases). Germline CDR1 and CDR2: SNHLY and FYNNEI. Trimming pared 6 bases from V and 8 bases from J, leaving 16 bases between. The CDR3 is made up of 14 amino acids. CDR3 DNA sequence: TGTGCCAGCAGCCACCTAGGGGCGCGGGAAAAACTGTTTTTT. Its protein is CASSHLGAREKLFF.

This clone came up once. This chain connects TRBV7-2 to TRBJ1-1; 8 positions agree with TRBD1. The CDR3 consists of 16 residues. The V gene end was trimmed by 3 bases and the J gene end by 0 bases; junction bases not matched to a gene: 6. Germline V lookup: CDR1 SGHTA, CDR2 FQGNSA. The CDR3, as DNA: TGTGCCAGCAGCTTGGGCAGGGGGCCCTTGAACACTGAAGCTTTCTTT. This translates into CASSLGRGPLNTEAFF. Based on the CDR3 plus reference TRBV7-2 and TRBJ1-1, the full variable domain is GAGVSQSPSNKVTEKGKDVELRCDPISGHTALYWYRQSLGQGLEFLIYFQGNSAPDKSGLPSDRFSAERTGGSVSTLTIQRTQQEDSAVYLCASSLGRGPLNTEAFFGQGTRLTVV.

The chain links TRBV6-2 or TRBV6-3 to TRBJ2-2, with 12 bases that match TRBD2. J was trimmed by 9 bases and V by 3 bases; bases with no gene match: 8. Germline V gene sequence: CDR1 MNHEY, CDR2 SVGEGT. CDR3 size: 16 residues. The DNA of the CDR3 is TGTGCCAGCAGTTATCGTCTAGCGGGGGGGCCCCGGGAGCTGTTTTTT. Protein: CASSYRLAGGPRELFF.

This clone was seen once. V and J are TRBV18 and TRBJ1-3, with 7 bases lining up with TRBD1. Germline CDR1 and CDR2: KGHSH and LQKENI. The CDR3 is made up of 16 amino acids. V lost 5 bases, J lost 2 bases, and 9 bases stayed unmatched. CDR3 bases: TGTGCCAGCTCAACCTGGGACAGATCCCCTGGAAACACCATATATTTT. Residues: CASSTWDRSPGNTIYF. The full variable domain, rest sourced from reference TRBV18 and TRBJ1-3, is NAGVMQNPRHLVRRRGQEARLRCSPMKGHSHVYWYRQLPEEGLKFMVYLQKENIIDESGMPKERFSAEFPKEGPSILRIQQVVRGDSAAYFCASSTWDRSPGNTIYFGEGSWLTVV.

This chain uses TRBV7-2 with TRBJ2-1; 12 positions agree with TRBD2. This CDR3 has 16 residues. V shed 1 base, J shed 5 bases, and the junction held 3 bases outside the gene matches. Germline-derived CDR1 and CDR2 are SGHTA and FQGNSA. CDR3 residues: CASSLGLAGGDNEQFF. The DNA of the CDR3 is TGTGCCAGCAGCTTAGGGCTAGCGGGGGGGGACAATGAGCAGTTCTTC.

V and J are TRBV5-1 and TRBJ2-2, with D perhaps TRBD1 or TRBD2 (5 bases each). Trimming stripped 4 bases from V and 2 bases from J, with 15 bases between. CDR1 and CDR2 from the germline V gene are SGHRS and YFSETQ. CDR3 length: 16 residues. The CDR3 region is CASSQGTGPNTGELFF. CDR3 nucleotide sequence: TGCGCCAGCAGCCAGGGCACGGGGCCCAACACCGGGGAGCTGTTTTTT.

CDR3 bases: TGTGCCAGTTCTAAAGGGACTAACTACAATGAGCAGTTCTTC. It yields the protein CASSKGTNYNEQFF. The rearrangement links TRBV19 to TRBJ2-1; 7 bases fit TRBD2. CDR1 is LNHDA and CDR2 is SQIVND in the germline V gene (reference sequence). V trimming: 8 bases; J trimming: 3 bases; junction bases outside the gene matches: 7. The CDR3 runs 14 residues. The whole variable domain, filled in from reference TRBV19 and TRBJ2-1, reads DGGITQSPKYLFRKEGQNVTLSCEQNLNHDAMYWYRQDPGQGLRLIYYSQIVNDFQKGDIAEGYSVSREKKESFPLTVTSAQKNPTAFYLCASSKGTNYNEQFFGPGTRLTVL.

The rearrangement uses TRBV18 and TRBJ1-4, with D maybe TRBD1 (5 bases). The ends were cut back, 1 base at V and 6 bases at J, with 15 bases in the middle. The V gene's germline CDR1 is KGHSH and CDR2 LQKENI. The CDR3 runs 16 residues. CDR3 sequence (DNA): TGTGCCAGCTCACCACAAAGGGGCGCGGGGGATGAAAAACTGTTTTTT. Translation gives CASSPQRGAGDEKLFF. The variable domain in full, completed from reference TRBV18 and TRBJ1-4, reads NAGVMQNPRHLVRRRGQEARLRCSPMKGHSHVYWYRQLPEEGLKFMVYLQKENIIDESGMPKERFSAEFPKEGPSILRIQQVVRGDSAAYFCASSPQRGAGDEKLFFGSGTQLSVL.